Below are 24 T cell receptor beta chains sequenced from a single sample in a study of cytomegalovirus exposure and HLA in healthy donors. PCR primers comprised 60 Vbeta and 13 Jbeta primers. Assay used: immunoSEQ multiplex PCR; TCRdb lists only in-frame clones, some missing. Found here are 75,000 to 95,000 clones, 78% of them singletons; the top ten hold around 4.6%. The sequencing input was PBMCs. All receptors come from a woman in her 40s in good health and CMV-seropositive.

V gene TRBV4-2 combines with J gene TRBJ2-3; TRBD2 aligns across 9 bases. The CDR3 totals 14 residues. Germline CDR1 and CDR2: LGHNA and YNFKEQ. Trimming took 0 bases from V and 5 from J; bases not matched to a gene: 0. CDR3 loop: CASSQELAGDTQYF. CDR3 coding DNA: TGTGCCAGCAGCCAAGAACTAGCGGGAGATACGCAGTATTTT.

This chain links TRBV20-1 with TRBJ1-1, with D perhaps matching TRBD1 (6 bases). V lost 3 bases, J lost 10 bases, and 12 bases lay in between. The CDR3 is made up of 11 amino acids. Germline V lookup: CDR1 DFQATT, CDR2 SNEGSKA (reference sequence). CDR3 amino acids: CSARGGQTAFF. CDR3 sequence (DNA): TGCAGTGCTAGGGGTGGACAGACAGCTTTCTTT.

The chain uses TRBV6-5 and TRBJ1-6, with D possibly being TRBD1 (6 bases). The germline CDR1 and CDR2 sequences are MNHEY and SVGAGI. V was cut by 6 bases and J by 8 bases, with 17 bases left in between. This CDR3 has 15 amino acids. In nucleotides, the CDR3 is TGTGCCAGCAGGAGGCAGGGGTGGGATGATTCACCCCTCCACTTT. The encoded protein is CASRRQGWDDSPLHF.

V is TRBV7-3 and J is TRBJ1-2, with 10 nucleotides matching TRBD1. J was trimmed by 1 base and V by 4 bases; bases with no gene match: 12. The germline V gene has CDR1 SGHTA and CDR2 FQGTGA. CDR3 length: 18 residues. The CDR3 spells CASSSSWDRGRVNYGYTF. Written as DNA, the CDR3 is TGTGCCAGCAGCTCGAGTTGGGACAGGGGAAGAGTTAACTATGGCTACACCTTC.

The CDR3 DNA reads TGTGCCTGGAGGTTTAGGGTAGCGTATAATGAGCAGTTCTTC. Translating it yields CAWRFRVAYNEQFF. The chain carries TRBV30 and TRBJ2-1; TRBD2 might be the D (5 bases). Germline V gene lookup returns CDR1 GTSNPN and CDR2 SVGIG (reference sequence). CDR3 length: 14 residues. V was cut by 3 bases and J by 7 bases, with 16 bases left in between.

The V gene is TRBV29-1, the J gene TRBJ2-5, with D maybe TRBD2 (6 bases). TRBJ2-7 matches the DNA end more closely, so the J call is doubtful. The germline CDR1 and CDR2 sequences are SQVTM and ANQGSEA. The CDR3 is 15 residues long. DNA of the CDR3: TGCAGCGCCCTCACCCCCGGGACTGCCTATTACGAGCAGTACTTC. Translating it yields CSALTPGTAYYEQYF.

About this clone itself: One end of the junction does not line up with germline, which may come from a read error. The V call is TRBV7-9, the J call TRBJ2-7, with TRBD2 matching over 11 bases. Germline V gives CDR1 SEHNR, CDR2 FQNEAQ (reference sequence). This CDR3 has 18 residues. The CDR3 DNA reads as TGTTCCAGCAGCTTAGCGCCCCTATCTAGCGGGGGGATCTACGAGCAGTACTTC. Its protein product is CSSSLAPLSSGGIYEQYF.

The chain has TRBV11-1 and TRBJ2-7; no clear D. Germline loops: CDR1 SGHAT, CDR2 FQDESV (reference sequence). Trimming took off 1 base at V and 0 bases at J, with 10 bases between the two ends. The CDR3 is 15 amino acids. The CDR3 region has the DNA TGTGCCAGCAGCTTAGGCCCTATAACCTCCTACGAGCAGTACTTC. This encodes CASSLGPITSYEQYF. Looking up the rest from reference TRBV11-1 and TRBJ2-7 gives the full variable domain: EAEVAQSPRYKITEKSQAVAFWCDPISGHATLYWYRQILGQGPELLVQFQDESVVDDSQLPKDRFSAERLKGVDSTLKIQPAELGDSAMYLCASSLGPITSYEQYFGPGTRLTVT.

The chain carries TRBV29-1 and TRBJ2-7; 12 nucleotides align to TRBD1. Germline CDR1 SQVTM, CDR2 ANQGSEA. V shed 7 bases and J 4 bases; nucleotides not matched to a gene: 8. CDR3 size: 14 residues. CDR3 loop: CSAKGQGALYEQYF. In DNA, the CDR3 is TGCAGCGCAAAGGGACAGGGGGCTCTATACGAGCAGTACTTC.

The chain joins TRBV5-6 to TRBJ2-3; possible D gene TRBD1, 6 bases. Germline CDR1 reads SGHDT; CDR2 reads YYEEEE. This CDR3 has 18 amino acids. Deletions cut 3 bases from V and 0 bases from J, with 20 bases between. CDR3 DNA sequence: TGTGCCAGCAGCTCCGGGACACCGATCCACCCTAGCACAGATACGCAGTATTTT. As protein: CASSSGTPIHPSTDTQYF.

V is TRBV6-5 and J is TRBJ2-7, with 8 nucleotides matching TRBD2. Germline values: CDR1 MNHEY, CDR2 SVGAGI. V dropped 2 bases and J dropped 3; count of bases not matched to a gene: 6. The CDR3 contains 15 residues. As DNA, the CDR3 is TGTGCCAGCAGTTACGTTGTAGCGGGGTACTACGAGCAGTACTTC. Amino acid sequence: CASSYVVAGYYEQYF.

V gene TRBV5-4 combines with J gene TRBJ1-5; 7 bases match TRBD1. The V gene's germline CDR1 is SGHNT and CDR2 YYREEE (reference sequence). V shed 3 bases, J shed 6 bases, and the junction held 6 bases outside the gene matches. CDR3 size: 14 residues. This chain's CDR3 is CASSYQGVGQPQHF. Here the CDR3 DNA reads TGTGCCAGCAGCTATCAGGGGGTCGGTCAGCCCCAGCATTTT.

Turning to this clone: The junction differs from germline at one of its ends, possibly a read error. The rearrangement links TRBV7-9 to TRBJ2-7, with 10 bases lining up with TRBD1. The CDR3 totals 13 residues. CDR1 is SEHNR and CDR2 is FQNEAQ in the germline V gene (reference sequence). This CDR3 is CSSSPGTGAEQYF. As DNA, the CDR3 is TGTTCCAGCAGCCCCGGGACAGGGGCCGAGCAGTACTTC.

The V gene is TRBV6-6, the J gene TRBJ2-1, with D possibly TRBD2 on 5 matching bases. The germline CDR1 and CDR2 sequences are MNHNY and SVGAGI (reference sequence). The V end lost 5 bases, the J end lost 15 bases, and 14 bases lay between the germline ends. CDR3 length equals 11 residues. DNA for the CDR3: TGTGCCAGCAGTCACCAGGACTGGACGTTCTTC. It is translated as CASSHQDWTFF.

The CDR3 nucleotides read TGCGCCAGCAGCCAAGATTTAGCGGTCGGGAGCCCATATAATTCACCCCTCCACTTT. It encodes CASSQDLAVGSPYNSPLHF. The chain combines TRBV4-3 with TRBJ1-6; D gene uncertain. CDR3 length equals 19 residues. From germline, CDR1 is LGHNA and CDR2 YSLEER. Trimming left V 0 bases short and J 4 bases short, with 19 bases between.

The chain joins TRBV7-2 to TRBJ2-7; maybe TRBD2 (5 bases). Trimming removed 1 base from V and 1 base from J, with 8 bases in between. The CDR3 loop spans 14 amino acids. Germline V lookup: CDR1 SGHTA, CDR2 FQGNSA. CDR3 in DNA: TGTGCCAGCAGCTTAGGGACTCAATCCTACGAGCAGTACTTC. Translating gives CASSLGTQSYEQYF.

This CDR3 reads CASSIQGNTGELFF. DNA for the CDR3: TGTGCCAGTAGTATACAGGGTAACACCGGGGAGCTGTTTTTT. The rearrangement joins TRBV19 to TRBJ2-2; D perhaps matches TRBD1 (5 bases). This CDR3 has 14 residues. The V end lost 2 bases, the J end lost 2 bases, and 6 bases lay between the germline ends. Germline V gives CDR1 LNHDA, CDR2 SQIVND (reference sequence).

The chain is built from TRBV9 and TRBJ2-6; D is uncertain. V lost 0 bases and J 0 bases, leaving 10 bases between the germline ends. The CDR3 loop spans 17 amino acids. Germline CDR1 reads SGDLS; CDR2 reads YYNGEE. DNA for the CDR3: TGTGCCAGCAGCGTAGAAGTTGCGAGCTCTGGGGCCAACGTCCTGACTTTC. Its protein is CASSVEVASSGANVLTF.

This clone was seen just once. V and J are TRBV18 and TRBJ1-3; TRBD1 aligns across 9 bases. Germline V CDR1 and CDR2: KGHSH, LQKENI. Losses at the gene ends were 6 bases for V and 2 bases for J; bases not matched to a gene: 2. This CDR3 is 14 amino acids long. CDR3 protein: CASSTGGTGNTIYF. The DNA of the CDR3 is TGTGCCAGCTCCACAGGGGGCACTGGAAACACCATATATTTT.

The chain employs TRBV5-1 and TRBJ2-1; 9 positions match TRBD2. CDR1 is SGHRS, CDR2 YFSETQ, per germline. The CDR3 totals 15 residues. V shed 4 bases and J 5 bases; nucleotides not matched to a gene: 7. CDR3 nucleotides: TGCGCCAGCAGCCCCTTAGCGGGAGTAAACAATGAGCAGTTCTTC. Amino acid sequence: CASSPLAGVNNEQFF.

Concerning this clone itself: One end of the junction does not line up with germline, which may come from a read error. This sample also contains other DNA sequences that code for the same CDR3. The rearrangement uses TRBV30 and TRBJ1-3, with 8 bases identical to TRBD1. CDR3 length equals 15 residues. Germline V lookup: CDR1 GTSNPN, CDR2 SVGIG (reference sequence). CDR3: CAWSGIQGAGNTIYF. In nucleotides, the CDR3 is TGTGCATGGAGCGGCATACAGGGGGCTGGAAACACCATATATTTT.

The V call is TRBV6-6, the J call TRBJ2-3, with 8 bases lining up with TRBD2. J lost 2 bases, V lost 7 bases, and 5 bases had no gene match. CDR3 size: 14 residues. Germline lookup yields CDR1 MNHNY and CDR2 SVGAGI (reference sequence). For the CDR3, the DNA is TGTGCCAGCATTGGCGGGAGGAACACAGATACGCAGTATTTT. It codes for CASIGGRNTDTQYF.

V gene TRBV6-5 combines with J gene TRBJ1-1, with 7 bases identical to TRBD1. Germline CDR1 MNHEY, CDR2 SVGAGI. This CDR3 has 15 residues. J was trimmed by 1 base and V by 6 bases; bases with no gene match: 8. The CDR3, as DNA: TGTGCCAGCAGCCTACAGGGGTGGGGGAACACTGAAGCTTTCTTT. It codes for CASSLQGWGNTEAFF.

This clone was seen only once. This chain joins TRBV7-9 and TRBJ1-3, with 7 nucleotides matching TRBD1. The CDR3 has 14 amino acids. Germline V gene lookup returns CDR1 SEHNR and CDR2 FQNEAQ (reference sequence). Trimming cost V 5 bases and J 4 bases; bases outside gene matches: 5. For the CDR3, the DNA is TGTGCCAGCAGCCCAGGGGGTTTCGGAAACACCATATATTTT. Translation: CASSPGGFGNTIYF.